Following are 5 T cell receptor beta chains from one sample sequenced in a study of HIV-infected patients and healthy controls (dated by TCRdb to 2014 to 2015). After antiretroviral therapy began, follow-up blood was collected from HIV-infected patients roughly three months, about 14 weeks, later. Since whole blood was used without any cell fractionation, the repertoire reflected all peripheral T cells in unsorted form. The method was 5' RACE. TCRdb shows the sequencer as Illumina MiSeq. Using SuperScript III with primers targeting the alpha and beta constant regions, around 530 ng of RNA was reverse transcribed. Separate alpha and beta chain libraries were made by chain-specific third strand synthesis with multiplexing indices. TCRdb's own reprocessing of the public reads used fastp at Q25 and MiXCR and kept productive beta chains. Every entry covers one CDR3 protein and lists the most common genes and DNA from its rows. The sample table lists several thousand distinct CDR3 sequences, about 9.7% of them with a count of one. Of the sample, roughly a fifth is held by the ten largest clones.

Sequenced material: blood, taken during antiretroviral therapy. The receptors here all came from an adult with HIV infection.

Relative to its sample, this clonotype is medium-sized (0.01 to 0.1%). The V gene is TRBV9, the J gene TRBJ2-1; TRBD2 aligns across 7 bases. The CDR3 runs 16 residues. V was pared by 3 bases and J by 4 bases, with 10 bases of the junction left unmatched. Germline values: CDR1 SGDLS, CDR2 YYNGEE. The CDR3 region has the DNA TGTGCCAGCAGCGCTGCTGGGGGGGGAACGTACAATGAGCAGTTCTTC. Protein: CASSAAGGGTYNEQFF.

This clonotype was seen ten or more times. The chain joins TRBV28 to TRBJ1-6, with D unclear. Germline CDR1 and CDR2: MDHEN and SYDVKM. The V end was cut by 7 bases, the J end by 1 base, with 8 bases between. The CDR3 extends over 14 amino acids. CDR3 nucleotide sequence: TGTGCCAGCATAGAGAGGTCCTATAATTCACCCCTCCACTTT. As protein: CASIERSYNSPLHF. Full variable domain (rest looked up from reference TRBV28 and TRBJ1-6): DVKVTQSSRYLVKRTGEKVFLECVQDMDHENMFWYRQDPGLGLRLIYFSYDVKMKEKGDIPEGYSVSREKKERFSLILESASTNQTSMYLCASIERSYNSPLHFGNGTRLTVT.

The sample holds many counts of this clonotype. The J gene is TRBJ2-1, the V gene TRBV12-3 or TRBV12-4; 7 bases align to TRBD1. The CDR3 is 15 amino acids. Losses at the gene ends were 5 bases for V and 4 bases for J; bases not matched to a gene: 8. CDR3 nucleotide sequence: TGTGCCAGCAGTAACCGGGACAGAAAATACAATGAGCAGTTCTTC. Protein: CASSNRDRKYNEQFF.

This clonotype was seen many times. CDR3 region: CATSQTGPNTEQFF. DNA of the CDR3: TGTGCCACCAGCCAGACAGGGCCAAATACTGAGCAGTTCTTC. The chain is built from TRBV24-1 and TRBJ2-1, with TRBD1 matching over 7 bases. The germline V gene encodes CDR1 KGHDR and CDR2 SFDVKD. Germline trimming cut 7 bases from V and 9 bases from J; bases unmatched to any gene: 11. This CDR3 region has 14 residues.

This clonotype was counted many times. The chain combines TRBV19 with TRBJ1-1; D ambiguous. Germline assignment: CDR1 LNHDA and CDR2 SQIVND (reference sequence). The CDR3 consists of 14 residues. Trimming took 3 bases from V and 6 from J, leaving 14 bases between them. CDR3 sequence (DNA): TGTGCCAGTAGTATCGGACCTCGTTTCGCTGAAGCTTTCTTT. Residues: CASSIGPRFAEAFF.